This entry concerns a single T cell receptor (beta chain). V shed 4 bases and J shed 5 bases, with 17 bases lying between them. CDR3 size: 15 residues. Germline-derived CDR1 and CDR2 are SGHDN and FVKESK. These data are taken from a study of T cells of healthy individuals. From the 5' RACE reads, TCRdb called clonotypes with MiXCR, one entry per CDR3 protein. The sample records some 41,000 distinct CDR3 sequences, about 5% being singletons. The clonotype comes from a human donor in good health. The chain recombines TRBV14 with TRBJ2-5; unclear D gene. This CDR3 reads CASSPTDPGGETQYF. In DNA form, the CDR3 reads TGTGCCAGCAGCCCAACGGACCCGGGTGGGGAGACCCAGTACTTC.